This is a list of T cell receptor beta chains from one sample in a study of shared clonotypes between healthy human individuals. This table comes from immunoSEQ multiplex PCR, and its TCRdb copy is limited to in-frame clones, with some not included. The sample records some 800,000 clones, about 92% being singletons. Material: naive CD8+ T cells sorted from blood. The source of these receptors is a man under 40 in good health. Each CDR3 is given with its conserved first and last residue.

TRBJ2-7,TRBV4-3,CASSQERSSYEQYF
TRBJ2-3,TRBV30,CAWSVYRAASTDTQYF
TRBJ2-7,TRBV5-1,CASSHGLAGGYEQYF
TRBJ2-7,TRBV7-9,CASSFTELDGGYEQYF
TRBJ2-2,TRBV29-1,CSVELPNTGELFF
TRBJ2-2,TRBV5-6,CATSVGTGELFF
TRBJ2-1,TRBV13,CASSLKGILAPNNEQFF
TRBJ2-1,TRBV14,CASSPTGGSYFRNEQFF
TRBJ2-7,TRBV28,CASSLRTSGNYEQYF
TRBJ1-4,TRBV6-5,CASSFQGSGEKLFF
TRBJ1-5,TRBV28,CASSARGEVSNQPQHF
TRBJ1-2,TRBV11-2,CASSPHGGGMGGYTF
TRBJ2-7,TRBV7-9,CASSQGLAGATYEQYF
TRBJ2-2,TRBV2,CASSEVGTSGTNPGELFF
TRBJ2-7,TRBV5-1,CASSLVVAGDRYEQYF
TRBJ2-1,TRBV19,CASRASGMNYNEQFF
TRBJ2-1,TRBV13,CASSDRDRTYNEQFF
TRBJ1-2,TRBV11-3,CASSLVEVGYTF
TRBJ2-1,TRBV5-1,CASSLAGSSYNEQFF
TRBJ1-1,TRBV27,CASSLFVTGTAEAFF
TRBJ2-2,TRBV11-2,CASSFGGLAGGPNTGELFF
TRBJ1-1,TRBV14,CASSRRGHTEAFF
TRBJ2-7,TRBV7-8,CASSLGAEQYF
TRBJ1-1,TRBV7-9,CASSPTTGGVNTEAFF